This TCR beta chain was retrieved from a study of blood T cells in healthy people across ages. Study-level results: Bulk PBMC profiling left naive and antigen-experienced comparisons inconclusive.

This clonotype was detected a few times. The antigen remains undetermined. The ends were cut back, 0 bases at V and 2 bases at J, with 17 bases in the middle. The CDR3 is made up of 17 amino acids. Looked up from germline, CDR1 is SGDLS and CDR2 is YYNGEE. Using a J-beta primer mix together with a sample-barcoded 5' primer, a second PCR was run for about 7 to 12 cycles. From the 5' RACE reads, TCRdb called clonotypes with MiXCR, one entry per CDR3 protein. Of around 700,000 distinct CDR3 sequences listed, 25% are singletons. The sample was also reused in another study, on T cells of mothers and their children. That investigation notes: The study obtained over 8 million TCR beta CDR3 reads per mother and some 3 million per child. The effect of thymic selection on TCR recombination output is similar between related and unrelated pairs.

This clonotype originated in a boy aged 10-17 years in good health. The V call is TRBV9, the J call TRBJ2-5; D perhaps matches TRBD1 (6 bases). Input material: blood. CDR3 loop: CASSVVPLGTQQETQYF. CDR3 bases: TGTGCCAGCAGCGTAGTTCCGTTAGGGACACAACAAGAGACCCAGTACTTC.